This TCR beta chain comes out of a study of CD8+ T cells in alopecia areata. Overall study: Tofacitinib administration to treated patients was oral, at 5 to 10 mg twice daily. Regarding the study as a whole: Scalp sequencing also captures normal skin's resident alphabeta T cells. Lesional scalp, especially alopecia totalis/universalis, showed higher clonality than normal scalp.

Noted treatment: oral pan-JAK inhibitor, 5-10 mg twice daily. Individuals with alopecia areata gave both lesional scalp punch biopsies and peripheral blood for collection. RNA extraction and reverse transcription yielded cDNA as sequencing template. Repertoires were generated with immunoSEQ multiplex PCR, while TCRdb's copy carries only in-frame clones and drops some. The sample carries around 200,000 clones, about three fifths recorded once. In its sample, this clone was seen a few times. What it binds is not known. CDR3 size: 12 residues. V dropped 2 bases and J dropped 2 bases, with 5 bases sitting between them. Per the germline V gene, CDR1 is SGHDT and CDR2 is YYEEEE.

The genes are TRBV5-6 and TRBJ2-7; no clear D gene. The receptor's source is a human donor with alopecia areata. Here the sequenced sample was CD8+ T cells sorted from blood, taken at week 24, from a patient treated with tofacitinib. CDR3 sequence: CASSLMTYEQYF. The CDR3 region has the DNA TGTGCCAGCAGCTTAATGACCTACGAGCAGTACTTC.